This passage covers 31 T cell receptor beta chains from one sample sequenced in a study of T-cell memory formation after mild COVID-19. TCRdb reprocessed the 5' RACE reads with MiXCR, giving one entry per CDR3 protein. The data contain tens of thousands of distinct CDR3 sequences, under 8% of them singletons. Sequenced sample: PBMCs or a T cell subset sorted from them (not recorded which). The receptors were sampled from a man younger than 30 who had mild COVID-19 (a few samples of this study predate the infection). Cell type and time point are not known.

The chain employs TRBV20-1 and TRBJ2-3; no definite D call. The CDR3 consists of 15 residues. In germline, CDR1 is DFQATT, CDR2 SNEGSKA (reference sequence). The V and J ends lost 1 base and 2 bases respectively, with 13 bases between them. The CDR3 region has the DNA TGCAGTGCTAGAGGTAGTATTCGGGTCACAGATACGCAGTATTTT. Its protein product is CSARGSIRVTDTQYF.

The chain uses TRBV19 and TRBJ1-1, with TRBD1 matching over 8 bases. The CDR3 loop spans 13 amino acids. Germline assignment: CDR1 LNHDA and CDR2 SQIVND (reference sequence). The V segment lost 1 base and the J segment 9 bases; nucleotides outside the gene matches: 4. CDR3 nucleotides: TGTGCCAGTAGTATAGCCGGACAGGGAAAAGCTTTCTTT. Residues: CASSIAGQGKAFF.

There are many counts of this clonotype. The chain recombines TRBV4-1 with TRBJ1-5; no clear D. The CDR3 covers 17 residues. Germline V lookup: CDR1 MGHRA, CDR2 YSYEKL. V was shortened by 1 base and J by 4 bases, with 17 bases between the two germline ends. The CDR3 DNA reads as TGCGCCAGCAGCCAAGTGGCGACCGGACTGAAAAATCAGCCCCAGCATTTT. This codes for CASSQVATGLKNQPQHF.

This clonotype was seen ten or more times. The V and J genes are TRBV7-2 and TRBJ2-2, with D perhaps matching TRBD2 (5 bases). Trimming stripped 1 base from V and 3 bases from J, with 6 bases between. Looked up from germline, CDR1 is SGHTA and CDR2 is FQGNSA. The CDR3 is made up of 14 amino acids. This CDR3 reads CASSLGEYTGELFF. The DNA for the CDR3 is TGTGCCAGCAGCTTAGGGGAGTACACCGGGGAGCTGTTTTTT. Full variable domain (rest looked up from reference TRBV7-2 and TRBJ2-2): GAGVSQSPSNKVTEKGKDVELRCDPISGHTALYWYRQSLGQGLEFLIYFQGNSAPDKSGLPSDRFSAERTGGSVSTLTIQRTQQEDSAVYLCASSLGEYTGELFFGEGSRLTVL.

This clonotype was recorded a few times. The chain combines TRBV7-9 with TRBJ2-1, with a tentative D call TRBD2 (6 bases). V was cut by 5 bases and J by 7 bases, with 15 bases left in between. This CDR3 has 14 amino acids. Looked up from germline, CDR1 is SEHNR and CDR2 is FQNEAQ (reference sequence). The CDR3 DNA is TGTGCCAGCAGCCCGGGACTGGCTAGGAATGAGCAGTTCTTC. Its protein is CASSPGLARNEQFF.

There are many counts of this clonotype. The rearrangement links TRBV7-9 to TRBJ2-3; D might be TRBD1 or TRBD2, each matching 5 bases. Germline V CDR1 and CDR2: SEHNR, FQNEAQ (reference sequence). The CDR3 contains 14 residues. The V and J ends lost 6 bases and 2 bases respectively, with 12 bases between them. The CDR3 DNA reads as TGTGCCAGCAGGGAAGGGACGGCCACAGATACGCAGTATTTT. This codes for CASREGTATDTQYF.

The table lists this clonotype with a few counts. V gene TRBV30 combines with J gene TRBJ1-1; D is uncertain. Germline V gene data show CDR1 as GTSNPN and CDR2 as SVGIG (reference sequence). The length of the CDR3 is 12 residues. V was trimmed by 4 bases and J by 6 bases, leaving 12 bases between them. CDR3 sequence (DNA): TGTGCCTGGAATTCGCTGAGCGCTGAAGCTTTCTTT. Encoded protein: CAWNSLSAEAFF.

J is TRBJ2-6 and V is TRBV12-5; D gene uncertain. The V gene lost 5 bases and the J gene lost 0 bases, with 5 bases spanning the gap. Germline V gene data show CDR1 as LGHNT and CDR2 as FRNRAP. The CDR3 totals 14 residues. The CDR3 here is CASGPISGANVLTF. Written as DNA, the CDR3 is TGTGCTAGTGGTCCGATCTCTGGGGCCAACGTCCTGACTTTC.

This clonotype was detected many times. The genes are TRBV12-3 or TRBV12-4 and TRBJ2-7; D possibly corresponds to TRBD1 (5 bases). The CDR3 covers 15 residues. V was pared by 2 bases and J by 0 bases, with 11 bases between. CDR3 sequence: CASSLTWGTSYEQYF. The CDR3 coding sequence is TGTGCCAGCAGTTTAACCTGGGGCACCTCCTACGAGCAGTACTTC.

This clonotype was picked up many times. CDR3 in amino acids: CAWSRRGRRTGELFF. Here the CDR3 DNA reads TGTGCCTGGAGTCGGCGGGGGCGAAGAACCGGGGAGCTGTTTTTT. The chain carries TRBV30 and TRBJ2-2; D might be TRBD2 (7 bases). CDR1 is GTSNPN and CDR2 is SVGIG in the germline V gene (reference sequence). With 2 bases removed from V and 5 bases from J, the gap between germline ends came to 15 bases. The CDR3 is made up of 15 amino acids.

This clonotype was picked up many times. The CDR3 region has the DNA TGCAGTGCCCCCCGATGGACTAGCGAGGCAGATACGCAGTATTTT. This encodes CSAPRWTSEADTQYF. This chain uses TRBV20-1 with TRBJ2-3; TRBD2 aligns across 9 bases. CDR1 is DFQATT, CDR2 SNEGSKA, per germline (reference sequence). V shed 6 bases and J 4 bases; nucleotides not matched to a gene: 11. This CDR3 is 15 amino acids long.

This clonotype has a handful of counts. This chain links TRBV5-1 with TRBJ2-3; tentatively, D is TRBD2 (6 bases). The CDR3 is made up of 18 amino acids. Germline loops: CDR1 SGHRS, CDR2 YFSETQ. V gave up 1 base and J gave up 2 bases, with 20 bases separating them. Here the CDR3 reads CASSLIGSGGTLTDTQYF. CDR3 DNA: TGCGCCAGCAGCTTGATTGGGTCGGGCGGGACTCTCACAGATACGCAGTATTTT.

This clonotype was picked up many times. The V call is TRBV7-2, the J call TRBJ1-6, with 7 bases aligning to TRBD1. After removal of 5 bases from V and 10 bases from J, the junction contained 8 bases not matched to a gene. The CDR3 runs to 14 residues. Germline V gene data show CDR1 as SGHTA and CDR2 as FQGNSA. In DNA, the CDR3 is TGTGCCAGCAGCGCAAACAGGGGTGGGTCACCCCTCCACTTT. Translation gives CASSANRGGSPLHF.

This clonotype occurred many times. This sequence joins TRBV5-1 and TRBJ1-1, with TRBD1 matching 7 bases. Per the germline V gene, CDR1 is SGHRS and CDR2 is YFSETQ. After removal of 0 bases from V and 2 bases from J, the junction contained 4 bases not matched to a gene. There are 15 residues in the CDR3. CDR3 sequence: CASSLGDSYNTEAFF. CDR3 bases: TGCGCCAGCAGCTTGGGGGACAGCTACAACACTGAAGCTTTCTTT.

This clonotype appeared many times. The chain has TRBV10-3 and TRBJ1-6; 7 bases fit TRBD1. CDR1 is ENHRY, CDR2 SYGVKD, per germline. Trimming at V came to 10 bases and at J to 5 bases, leaving 11 bases not matched to a gene. The CDR3 totals 15 residues. The chain's CDR3 is CATTGRGINNSPLHF. The CDR3 DNA is TGTGCCACCACGGGCAGGGGGATCAATAATTCACCCCTCCACTTT.

Many counts were recorded for this clonotype. V gene TRBV5-1 combines with J gene TRBJ2-1; possibly TRBD2 for D (5 bases). The CDR3 consists of 15 residues. The V end was cut by 0 bases, the J end by 6 bases, with 13 bases between. The germline CDR1 and CDR2 sequences are SGHRS and YFSETQ. The CDR3 region has the DNA TGCGCCAGCAGCTTGGCCGTTCTAGCAAGCAATGAGCAGTTCTTC. It is translated as CASSLAVLASNEQFF.

This clonotype was counted at least ten times. The chain's CDR3 is CASSPLAGGLYEQYV. The CDR3 DNA follows: TGTGCCAGCAGCCCACTAGCGGGGGGACTCTACGAGCAGTACGTC. V is TRBV7-2 and J is TRBJ2-7, with 12 bases matching TRBD2. The CDR3 spans 15 residues. J lost 3 bases, V lost 5 bases, and 5 bases had no gene match. Germline assignment: CDR1 SGHTA and CDR2 FQGNSA.

This clonotype has a count of ten or more. This chain links TRBV6-5 with TRBJ1-2, with D hard to call. With 5 bases removed from V and 4 bases from J, the gap between germline ends came to 20 bases. Germline CDR1 is MNHEY and CDR2 is SVGAGI. The CDR3 has 16 residues. CDR3 DNA sequence: TGTGCCAGCAGTGGGGAGAACCCCAATCTAGGCTATGGCTACACCTTC. Translating gives CASSGENPNLGYGYTF.

There are many counts of this clonotype. This chain links TRBV7-3 with TRBJ2-1; TRBD1 is a possible D gene (6 bases). Germline CDR1 is SGHTA and CDR2 is FQGTGA. V was trimmed by 3 bases and J by 4 bases, leaving 13 bases between them. The CDR3 is made up of 15 amino acids. The CDR3 DNA reads TGTGCCAGCAGCTTTGTGTATGGACAGTACAATGAGCAGTTCTTC. It codes for CASSFVYGQYNEQFF.

This clonotype has a count of ten or more. This CDR3 reads CASSLSPGIQLFF. The CDR3 coding sequence is TGTGCCAGCAGTTTATCGCCCGGGATTCAACTGTTTTTT. The chain has TRBV27 and TRBJ1-4; no definite D call. Trimming removed 0 bases from V and 12 bases from J, with 11 bases in between. This CDR3 is 13 amino acids long. Germline lookup yields CDR1 MNHEY and CDR2 SMNVEV (reference sequence).

There are many counts of this clonotype. This rearrangement joins TRBV9 to TRBJ2-7, with D perhaps given as TRBD1 or TRBD2 (6 bases each). V shed 0 bases and J shed 2 bases, with 9 bases lying between them. This CDR3 has 14 residues. From germline, CDR1 is SGDLS and CDR2 YYNGEE. The CDR3 is CASSVVRGAYEQYV. The CDR3 nucleotides are TGTGCCAGCAGCGTAGTAAGGGGGGCCTACGAGCAGTACGTC.

This clonotype was seen only a few times. CDR3 DNA sequence: TGTGCCAGCAGCCCACGGACAGGGATAGGCTCTGGAAACACCATATATTTT. Translating gives CASSPRTGIGSGNTIYF. V usage is TRBV7-2 and J usage is TRBJ1-3; 8 bases line up with TRBD1. CDR1 is SGHTA, CDR2 FQGNSA, per germline. Unmatched junction bases numbered 9, after V lost 5 bases and J lost 0 bases. CDR3 length: 17 amino acids.

This clonotype is labeled as medium-sized. The V gene is TRBV7-2, the J gene TRBJ2-3; D gene ambiguous. The CDR3 contains 12 residues. Trimming removed 6 bases from V and 4 bases from J, with 8 bases in between. Germline CDR1 is SGHTA and CDR2 is FQGNSA. The CDR3 coding sequence is TGTGCCAGCAGGCCCCAGTCAGATACGCAGTATTTT. Its protein product is CASRPQSDTQYF.

In nucleotides, the CDR3 is TGTGCCAGCAGCTCAAGGGGACAGCAAAAACTGTTTTTT. It yields the protein CASSSRGQQKLFF. This chain joins TRBV7-2 and TRBJ1-4; 7 bases agree with TRBD1. Germline V lookup: CDR1 SGHTA, CDR2 FQGNSA. The trim removed 4 bases at V and 9 bases at J, leaving 5 bases unmatched. This CDR3 is 13 amino acids long.

This clonotype has ten or more counts. The V and J genes are TRBV5-1 and TRBJ2-5, with TRBD1 as a possible D gene (6 bases). Germline V gene lookup returns CDR1 SGHRS and CDR2 YFSETQ. Trimming pared 2 bases from V and 1 base from J, leaving 9 bases between. CDR3 length equals 14 residues. The DNA of the CDR3 is TGCGCCAGCAGCTTAAGGGACACCCAAGAGACCCAGTACTTC. This sequence encodes CASSLRDTQETQYF.

Ten or more counts support this clonotype. J is TRBJ2-6 and V is TRBV7-2; either TRBD1 or TRBD2 may supply D (5 bases each). Germline CDR1 SGHTA, CDR2 FQGNSA. With 1 base removed from V and 2 bases from J, the gap between germline ends came to 6 bases. CDR3 length: 15 residues. CDR3 sequence reads: CASSLGGAGANVLTF. CDR3 DNA: TGTGCCAGCAGCTTAGGAGGGGCTGGGGCCAACGTCCTGACTTTC.

This clonotype came up many times. The chain is built from TRBV4-3 and TRBJ1-5; 7 bases are a match to TRBD1. Germline trimming cut 3 bases from V and 5 bases from J; bases unmatched to any gene: 4. Germline values: CDR1 LGHNA, CDR2 YSLEER. This CDR3 contains 14 residues. CDR3 DNA sequence: TGCGCCAGCAGCCAGATAGGGGGCGATCAGCCCCAGCATTTT. Translating gives CASSQIGGDQPQHF.

This clonotype appeared many times. The gene calls are TRBV11-2 and TRBJ1-2; TRBD1 aligns across 12 bases. CDR3 length: 15 amino acids. Germline-derived CDR1 and CDR2 are SGHAT and FQNNGV. Losses at the gene ends were 5 bases for V and 8 bases for J; bases not matched to a gene: 9. This CDR3 is CASSTRDRGRRGYTF. CDR3 in DNA: TGTGCCAGCAGCACGCGGGACAGGGGGCGAAGGGGCTACACCTTC. Filled out from reference TRBV11-2 and TRBJ1-2, the complete variable domain reads EAGVAQSPRYKIIEKRQSVAFWCNPISGHATLYWYQQILGQGPKLLIQFQNNGVVDDSQLPKDRFSAERLKGVDSTLKIQPAKLEDSAVYLCASSTRDRGRRGYTFGSGTRLTVV.

This clonotype has at least ten counts. The chain combines TRBV5-1 with TRBJ1-1; no definite D call. In germline, CDR1 is SGHRS, CDR2 YFSETQ. The V end lost 4 bases, the J end lost 1 base, and 14 bases lay between the germline ends. The CDR3 sequence is 15 residues long. CDR3 nucleotide sequence: TGCGCCAGCAGCCCCCGTGTCAGAGAGAACACTGAAGCTTTCTTT. Its protein is CASSPRVRENTEAFF.

This clonotype has ten or more counts. This chain connects TRBV12-3 or TRBV12-4 to TRBJ2-7; tentative D call: TRBD1 (6 bases). The CDR3 has 13 amino acids. The germline V and J ends were trimmed by 5 bases and 6 bases, with 14 bases remaining between them. The CDR3: CASSLGQTLEQYF. CDR3 DNA: TGTGCCAGCAGTCTTGGACAGACCCTCGAGCAGTACTTC.

This clonotype was seen ten or more times. V and J are TRBV12-3 or TRBV12-4 and TRBJ1-1; D is uncertain. This CDR3 has 12 residues. V lost 2 bases and J lost 7, with 8 bases in between. The CDR3 DNA reads TGTGCCAGCAGTTTATTAAATGGTGAAGCTTTCTTT. Translation: CASSLLNGEAFF.